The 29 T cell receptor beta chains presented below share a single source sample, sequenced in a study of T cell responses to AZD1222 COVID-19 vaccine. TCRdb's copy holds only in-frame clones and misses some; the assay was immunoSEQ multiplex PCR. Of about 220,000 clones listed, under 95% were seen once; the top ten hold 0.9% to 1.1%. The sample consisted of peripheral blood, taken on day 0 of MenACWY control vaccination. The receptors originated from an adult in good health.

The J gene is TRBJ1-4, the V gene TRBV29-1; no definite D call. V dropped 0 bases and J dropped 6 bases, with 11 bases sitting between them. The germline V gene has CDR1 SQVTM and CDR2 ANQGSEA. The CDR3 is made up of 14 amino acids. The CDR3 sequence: CSVEDRRSDEKLFF. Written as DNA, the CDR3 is TGCAGCGTTGAAGATCGTAGGTCCGATGAAAAACTGTTTTTT.

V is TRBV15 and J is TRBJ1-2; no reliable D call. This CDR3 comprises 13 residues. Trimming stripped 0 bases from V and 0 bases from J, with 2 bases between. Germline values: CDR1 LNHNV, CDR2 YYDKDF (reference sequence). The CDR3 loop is CATSRDTNYGYTF. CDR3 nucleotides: TGTGCCACCAGCAGAGACACTAACTATGGCTACACCTTC.

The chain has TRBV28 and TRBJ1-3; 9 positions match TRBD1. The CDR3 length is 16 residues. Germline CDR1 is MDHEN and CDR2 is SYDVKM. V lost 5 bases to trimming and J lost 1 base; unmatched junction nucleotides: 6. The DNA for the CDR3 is TGTGCCAGCAGTCCAAGACAGGGGGTATCTGGAAACACCATATATTTT. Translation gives CASSPRQGVSGNTIYF.

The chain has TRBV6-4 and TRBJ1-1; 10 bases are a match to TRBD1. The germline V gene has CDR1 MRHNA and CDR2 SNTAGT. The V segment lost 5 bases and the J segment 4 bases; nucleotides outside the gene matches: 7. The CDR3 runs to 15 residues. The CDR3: CASSSGTGVGTEAFF. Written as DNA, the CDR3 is TGTGCCAGCAGTTCCGGGACAGGGGTTGGCACTGAAGCTTTCTTT.

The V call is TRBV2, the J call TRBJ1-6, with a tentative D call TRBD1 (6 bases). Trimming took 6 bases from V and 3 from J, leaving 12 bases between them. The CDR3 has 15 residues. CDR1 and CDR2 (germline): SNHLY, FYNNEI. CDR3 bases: TGTGCCAGCAGGGGACGACAGGACTATAATTCACCCCTCCACTTT. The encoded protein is CASRGRQDYNSPLHF.

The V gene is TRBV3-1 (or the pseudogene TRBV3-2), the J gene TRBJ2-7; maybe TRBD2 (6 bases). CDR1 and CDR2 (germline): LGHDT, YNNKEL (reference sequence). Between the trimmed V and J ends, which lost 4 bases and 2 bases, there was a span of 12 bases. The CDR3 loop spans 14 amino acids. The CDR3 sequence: CASSPRTNPYEQYF. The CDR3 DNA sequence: TGTGCCAGCAGCCCCCGGACTAACCCCTACGAGCAGTACTTC.

The CDR3 is CASSLGTGSIEEQYF. The CDR3 nucleotides are TGTGCCAGCAGCTTAGGGACAGGGAGTATTGAAGAGCAGTACTTC. V gene TRBV7-2 combines with J gene TRBJ2-7; the match to TRBD1 covers 8 bases. Germline V gene data show CDR1 as SGHTA and CDR2 as FQGNSA. After removal of 1 base from V and 7 bases from J, the junction contained 9 bases not matched to a gene. The CDR3 covers 15 residues.

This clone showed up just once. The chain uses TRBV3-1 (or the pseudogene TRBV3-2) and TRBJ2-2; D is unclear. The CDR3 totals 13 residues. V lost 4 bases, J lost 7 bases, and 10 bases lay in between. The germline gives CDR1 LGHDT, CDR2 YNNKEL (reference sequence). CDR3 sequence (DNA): TGTGCCAGCAGCCGTGGAGTTGGCGGGGAGCTGTTTTTT. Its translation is CASSRGVGGELFF.

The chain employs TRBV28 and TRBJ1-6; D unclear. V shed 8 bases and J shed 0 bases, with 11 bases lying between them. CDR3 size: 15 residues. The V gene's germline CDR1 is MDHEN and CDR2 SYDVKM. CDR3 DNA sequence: TGTGCCAGCCAACTCCTGAGCTCCTATAATTCACCCCTCCACTTT. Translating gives CASQLLSSYNSPLHF. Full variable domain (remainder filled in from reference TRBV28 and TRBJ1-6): DVKVTQSSRYLVKRTGEKVFLECVQDMDHENMFWYRQDPGLGLRLIYFSYDVKMKEKGDIPEGYSVSREKKERFSLILESASTNQTSMYLCASQLLSSYNSPLHFGNGTRLTVT.

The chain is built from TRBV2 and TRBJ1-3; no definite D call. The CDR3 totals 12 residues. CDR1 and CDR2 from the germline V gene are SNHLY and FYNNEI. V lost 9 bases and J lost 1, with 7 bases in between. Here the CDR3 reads CARKQSGNTIYF. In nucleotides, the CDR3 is TGTGCCAGGAAGCAGTCTGGAAACACCATATATTTT.

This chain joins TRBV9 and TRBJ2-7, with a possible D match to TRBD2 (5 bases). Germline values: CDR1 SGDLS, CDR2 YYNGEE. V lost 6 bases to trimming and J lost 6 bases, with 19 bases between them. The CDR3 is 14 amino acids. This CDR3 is CASNPSGRYVEQYF. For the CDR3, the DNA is TGTGCCAGCAACCCCAGCGGACGATACGTCGAGCAGTACTTC.

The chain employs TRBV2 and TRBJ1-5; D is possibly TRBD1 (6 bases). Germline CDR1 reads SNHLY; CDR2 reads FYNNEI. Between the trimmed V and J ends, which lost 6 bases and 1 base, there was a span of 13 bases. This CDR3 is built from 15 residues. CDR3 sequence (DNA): TGTGCCAGCAGGAGGGGGGACACCAGCAATCAGCCCCAGCATTTT. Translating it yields CASRRGDTSNQPQHF.

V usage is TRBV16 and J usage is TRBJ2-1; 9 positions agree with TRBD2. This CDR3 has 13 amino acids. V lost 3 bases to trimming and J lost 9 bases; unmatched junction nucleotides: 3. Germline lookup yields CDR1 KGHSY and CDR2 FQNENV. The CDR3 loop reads CASSHLLAGEQFF. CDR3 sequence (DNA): TGTGCCAGCAGCCACTTACTAGCGGGTGAGCAGTTCTTC.

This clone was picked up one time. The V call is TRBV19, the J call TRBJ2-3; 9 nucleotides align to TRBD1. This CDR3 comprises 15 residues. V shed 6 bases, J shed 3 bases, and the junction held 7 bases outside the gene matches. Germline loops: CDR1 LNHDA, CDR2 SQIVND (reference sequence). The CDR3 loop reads CASRLRQGGTDTQYF. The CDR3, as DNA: TGTGCCAGTAGGCTCAGACAGGGGGGTACAGATACGCAGTATTTT.

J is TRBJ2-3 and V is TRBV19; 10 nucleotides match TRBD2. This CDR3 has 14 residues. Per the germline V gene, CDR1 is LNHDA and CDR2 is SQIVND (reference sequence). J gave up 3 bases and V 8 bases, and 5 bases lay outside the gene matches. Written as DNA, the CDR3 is TGTGCCAGTGAACTAGCGGGGACGACAGATACGCAGTATTTT. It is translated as CASELAGTTDTQYF.

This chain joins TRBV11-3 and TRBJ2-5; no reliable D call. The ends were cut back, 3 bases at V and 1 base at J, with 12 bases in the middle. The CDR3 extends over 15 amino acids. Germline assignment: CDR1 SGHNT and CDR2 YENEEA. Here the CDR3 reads CASSFVGPLQETQYF. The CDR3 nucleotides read TGTGCCAGCAGCTTCGTCGGGCCCCTCCAAGAGACCCAGTACTTC.

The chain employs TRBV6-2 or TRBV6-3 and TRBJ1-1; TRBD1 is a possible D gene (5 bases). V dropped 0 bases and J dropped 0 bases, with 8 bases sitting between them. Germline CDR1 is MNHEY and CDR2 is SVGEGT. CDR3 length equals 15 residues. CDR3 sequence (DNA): TGTGCCAGCAGTTACTCGGGGCGACTGAACACTGAAGCTTTCTTT. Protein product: CASSYSGRLNTEAFF.

CDR3 region: CASRKREDEKLFF. CDR3 DNA: TGTGCCAGTAGAAAACGGGAGGATGAAAAACTGTTTTTT. The chain uses TRBV19 and TRBJ1-4; D is unclear. Germline CDR1 reads LNHDA; CDR2 reads SQIVND (reference sequence). Trimming took 6 bases from V and 6 from J, leaving 11 bases between them. The CDR3 contains 13 residues.

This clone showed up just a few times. CDR3 loop: CASRPSTGTGELFF. Here the CDR3 DNA reads TGCGCCAGCAGGCCCTCGACAGGGACCGGGGAGCTGTTTTTT. The chain recombines TRBV5-1 with TRBJ2-2; 7 positions match TRBD1. CDR1 and CDR2 (germline): SGHRS, YFSETQ. The CDR3 has 14 residues. V trimming: 5 bases; J trimming: 5 bases; junction bases outside the gene matches: 6.

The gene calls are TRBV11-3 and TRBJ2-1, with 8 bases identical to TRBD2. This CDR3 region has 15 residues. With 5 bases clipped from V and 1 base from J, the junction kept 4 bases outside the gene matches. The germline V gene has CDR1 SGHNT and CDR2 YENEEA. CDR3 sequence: CASSPGGGSYNEQFF. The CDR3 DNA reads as TGTGCCAGCAGCCCCGGGGGGGGGTCCTACAATGAGCAGTTCTTC.

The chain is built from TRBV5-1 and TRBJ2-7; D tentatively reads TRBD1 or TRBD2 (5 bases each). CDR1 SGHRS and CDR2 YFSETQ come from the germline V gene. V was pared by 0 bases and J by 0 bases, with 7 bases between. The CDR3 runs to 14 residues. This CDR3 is CASSLDGTSYEQYF. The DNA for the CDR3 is TGCGCCAGCAGCTTGGATGGGACCTCCTACGAGCAGTACTTC.

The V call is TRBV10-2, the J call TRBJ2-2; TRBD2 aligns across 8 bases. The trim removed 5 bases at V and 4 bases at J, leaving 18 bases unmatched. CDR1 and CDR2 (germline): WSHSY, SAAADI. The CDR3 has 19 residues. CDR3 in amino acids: CASSFPRGGGGQGTGELFF. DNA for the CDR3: TGCGCCAGCAGTTTTCCCCGGGGGGGCGGGGGGCAAGGCACCGGGGAGCTGTTTTTT.

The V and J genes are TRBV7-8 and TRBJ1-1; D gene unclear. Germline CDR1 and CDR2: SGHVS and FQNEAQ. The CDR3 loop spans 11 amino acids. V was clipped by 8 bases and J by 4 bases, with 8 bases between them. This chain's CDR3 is CASRGVTEAFF. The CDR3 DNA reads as TGTGCCAGCCGCGGTGTCACTGAAGCTTTCTTT.

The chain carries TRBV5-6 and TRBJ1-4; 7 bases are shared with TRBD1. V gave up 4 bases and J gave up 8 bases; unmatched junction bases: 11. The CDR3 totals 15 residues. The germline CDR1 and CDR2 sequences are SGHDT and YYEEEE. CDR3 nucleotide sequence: TGTGCCAGCAGCCTCCTTACAGGGGTGGAAGAAAAACTGTTTTTT. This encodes CASSLLTGVEEKLFF.

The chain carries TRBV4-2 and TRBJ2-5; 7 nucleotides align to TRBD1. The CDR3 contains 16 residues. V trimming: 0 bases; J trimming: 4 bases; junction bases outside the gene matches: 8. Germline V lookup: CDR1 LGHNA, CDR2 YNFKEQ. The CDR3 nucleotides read TGTGCCAGCAGCCAAGACCCGCTAGGGGGCGGAGAGACCCAGTACTTC. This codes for CASSQDPLGGGETQYF.

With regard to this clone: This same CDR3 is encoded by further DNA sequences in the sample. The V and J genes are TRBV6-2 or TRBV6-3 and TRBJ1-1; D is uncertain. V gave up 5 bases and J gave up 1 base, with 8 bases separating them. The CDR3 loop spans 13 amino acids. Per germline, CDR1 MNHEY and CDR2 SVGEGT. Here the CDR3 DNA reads TGTGCCAGCAGTAGAACTCAGAACACTGAAGCTTTCTTT. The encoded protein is CASSRTQNTEAFF.

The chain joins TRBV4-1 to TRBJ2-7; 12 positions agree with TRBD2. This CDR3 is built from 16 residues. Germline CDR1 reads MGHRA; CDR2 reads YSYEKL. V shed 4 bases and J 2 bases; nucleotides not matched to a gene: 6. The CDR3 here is CASSRELAGGTYEQYF. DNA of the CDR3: TGCGCCAGCAGCCGGGAACTAGCGGGGGGTACCTACGAGCAGTACTTC.

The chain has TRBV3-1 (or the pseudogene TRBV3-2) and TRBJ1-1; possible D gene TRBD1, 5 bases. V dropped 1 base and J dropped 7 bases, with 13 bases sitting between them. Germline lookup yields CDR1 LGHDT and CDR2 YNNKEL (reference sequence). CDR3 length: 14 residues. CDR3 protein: CASSQVGLGDEAFF. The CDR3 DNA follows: TGTGCCAGCAGCCAAGTAGGGTTAGGGGATGAAGCTTTCTTT.

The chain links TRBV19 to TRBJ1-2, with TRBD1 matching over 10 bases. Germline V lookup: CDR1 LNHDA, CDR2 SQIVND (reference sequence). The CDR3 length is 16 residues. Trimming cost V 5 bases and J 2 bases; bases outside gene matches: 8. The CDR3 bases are TGTGCCAGTAGTCCAAGGGACAGGGGAAGGAACTATGGCTACACCTTC. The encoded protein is CASSPRDRGRNYGYTF. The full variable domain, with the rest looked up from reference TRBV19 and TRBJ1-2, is DGGITQSPKYLFRKEGQNVTLSCEQNLNHDAMYWYRQDPGQGLRLIYYSQIVNDFQKGDIAEGYSVSREKKESFPLTVTSAQKNPTAFYLCASSPRDRGRNYGYTFGSGTRLTVV.